This passage covers 20 T cell receptor beta chains from one sample sequenced in a study of cytomegalovirus exposure and HLA in healthy donors. PCR involved 60 Vbeta and 13 Jbeta primers. TCRdb keeps only in-frame clones here, not all; method: immunoSEQ multiplex PCR. In the table there are some 120,000 clones, about 73% of which are singletons. Sequenced material: PBMCs. The receptors shown here come from a woman between 35 and 50 years old in good health and CMV-seronegative.

The chain joins TRBV21-1 to TRBJ2-2; TRBD2 is taken as the D call from the table, unchecked against the DNA. TRBV21-1 is a pseudogene segment. This CDR3 contains 17 residues. CDR3 residues: CASSKGEIAVNTGELFF. CDR3 nucleotide sequence: TGTGCCAGCAGCAAAGGGGAAATAGCGGTAAACACCGGGGAGCTGTTTTTT.

The chain is built from TRBV29-1 and TRBJ1-5, with 7 bases that match TRBD1. V shed 6 bases, J shed 4 bases, and the junction held 12 bases outside the gene matches. In germline, CDR1 is SQVTM, CDR2 ANQGSEA. The CDR3 is 15 amino acids. CDR3 sequence reads: CSVTTGQASNQPQHF. The CDR3 coding sequence is TGCAGCGTCACAACTGGACAGGCAAGTAATCAGCCCCAGCATTTT. The whole variable domain, remainder taken from reference TRBV29-1 and TRBJ1-5, is SAVISQKPSRDICQRGTSLTIQCQVDSQVTMMFWYRQQPGQSLTLIATANQGSEATYESGFVIDKFPISRPNLTFSTLTVSNMSPEDSSIYLCSVTTGQASNQPQHFGDGTRLSIL.

This chain joins TRBV7-9 and TRBJ1-1; D might be TRBD1 (6 bases). V was cut by 8 bases and J by 1 base, with 14 bases left in between. The length of the CDR3 is 14 residues. CDR1 SEHNR and CDR2 FQNEAQ come from the germline V gene (reference sequence). CDR3 protein: CASRGDNRNTEAFF. The CDR3, as DNA: TGTGCCAGCCGAGGGGACAATCGGAACACTGAAGCTTTCTTT.

The chain links TRBV7-3 to TRBJ2-3; possibly TRBD1 for D (5 bases). CDR1 and CDR2 from the germline V gene are SGHTA and FQGTGA. Trimming stripped 5 bases from V and 0 bases from J, with 15 bases between. The CDR3 sequence is 16 residues long. The CDR3 sequence is CASSIDTGASTDTQYF. In DNA, the CDR3 is TGTGCCAGCAGCATAGATACAGGCGCTAGCACAGATACGCAGTATTTT.

V gene TRBV29-1 combines with J gene TRBJ1-5, with D maybe TRBD1 (6 bases). From germline, CDR1 is SQVTM and CDR2 ANQGSEA. The CDR3 is 13 amino acids. V was clipped by 0 bases and J by 4 bases, with 7 bases between them. CDR3 in DNA: TGCAGCGTTGAAGAGGACAGAAATCAGCCCCAGCATTTT. It yields the protein CSVEEDRNQPQHF. Based on the CDR3 plus reference TRBV29-1 and TRBJ1-5, the full variable domain is SAVISQKPSRDICQRGTSLTIQCQVDSQVTMMFWYRQQPGQSLTLIATANQGSEATYESGFVIDKFPISRPNLTFSTLTVSNMSPEDSSIYLCSVEEDRNQPQHFGDGTRLSIL.

The rearrangement links TRBV7-2 to TRBJ2-3; 9 positions agree with TRBD2. V lost 1 base and J lost 0; bases outside the gene matches: 2. Germline CDR1 SGHTA, CDR2 FQGNSA. The CDR3 runs to 16 residues. The CDR3 DNA reads as TGTGCCAGCAGCTTAGTAGCGGGGGATAGCACAGATACGCAGTATTTT. This encodes CASSLVAGDSTDTQYF.

The chain couples TRBV19 to TRBJ2-7; 7 bases agree with TRBD1. The CDR3 runs 16 residues. The V gene end was trimmed by 0 bases and the J gene end by 1 base; junction bases not matched to a gene: 6. Germline-derived CDR1 and CDR2 are LNHDA and SQIVND (reference sequence). CDR3 region: CASSIEHRGYSYEQYF. In nucleotides, the CDR3 is TGTGCCAGTAGTATAGAGCACAGGGGCTATTCCTACGAGCAGTACTTC. The full variable domain, rest sourced from reference TRBV19 and TRBJ2-7, is DGGITQSPKYLFRKEGQNVTLSCEQNLNHDAMYWYRQDPGQGLRLIYYSQIVNDFQKGDIAEGYSVSREKKESFPLTVTSAQKNPTAFYLCASSIEHRGYSYEQYFGPGTRLTVT.

Concerning this clone itself: Other nucleotide sequences in the sample specify the same CDR3. The rearrangement uses TRBV7-9 and TRBJ2-1, with 8 nucleotides matching TRBD2. With V trimmed by 4 bases and J by 6 bases, 2 bases remained unmatched. This CDR3 region has 13 residues. Germline loops: CDR1 SEHNR, CDR2 FQNEAQ (reference sequence). The CDR3 spells CASSSGLVNEQFF. The CDR3 DNA follows: TGTGCCAGCAGCTCGGGACTAGTCAATGAGCAGTTCTTC.

The chain carries TRBV2 and TRBJ2-1; D unclear. CDR1 SNHLY and CDR2 FYNNEI come from the germline V gene. The CDR3 has 14 residues. The V gene lost 6 bases and the J gene lost 10 bases, with 19 bases spanning the gap. CDR3 nucleotides: TGTGCCAGCAGCCAAGCCCACGGTCTTGAAGAGCAGTTCTTC. It codes for CASSQAHGLEEQFF. The full variable domain, in which reference TRBV2 and TRBJ2-1 provide the parts outside the CDR3, is EPEVTQTPSHQVTQMGQEVILRCVPISNHLYFYWYRQILGQKVEFLVSFYNNEISEKSEIFDDQFSVERPDGSNFTLKIRSTKLEDSAMYFCASSQAHGLEEQFFGPGTRLTVL.

V usage is TRBV27 and J usage is TRBJ1-1; 7 bases match TRBD1. The CDR3 runs 13 residues. Trimming at V came to 5 bases and at J to 3 bases, leaving 3 bases not matched to a gene. Germline CDR1 reads MNHEY; CDR2 reads SMNVEV (reference sequence). This chain's CDR3 is CASSRDRDTEAFF. CDR3 coding DNA: TGTGCCAGCAGTCGGGACAGAGACACTGAAGCTTTCTTT.

The rearrangement joins TRBV4-3 to TRBJ2-5; tentatively, D is TRBD1 (5 bases). The J call may not be correct, given that the DNA end is closer to TRBJ2-7. The V gene's germline CDR1 is LGHNA and CDR2 YSLEER. The CDR3 covers 16 residues. Here the CDR3 DNA reads TGCGCCAGCAGCCAAAGAGTAGAAGGGGCCAACTACGAGCAGTACTTC. Protein: CASSQRVEGANYEQYF.

The rearrangement joins TRBV2 to TRBJ2-3, with 11 bases identical to TRBD2. The junction had 4 bases not matched to a gene; V was cut back by 3 bases and J by 5 bases. Per germline, CDR1 SNHLY and CDR2 FYNNEI. The length of the CDR3 is 15 residues. CDR3 amino acids: CASSELAGGGDTQYF. The CDR3 region has the DNA TGTGCCAGCAGTGAGCTAGCGGGAGGTGGAGATACGCAGTATTTT.

The chain links TRBV4-1 to TRBJ2-3; 11 bases agree with TRBD1. This CDR3 contains 15 residues. V shed 4 bases and J 4 bases; nucleotides not matched to a gene: 4. Germline CDR1 reads MGHRA; CDR2 reads YSYEKL. CDR3 amino acids: CASSPGDRGADTQYF. In DNA form, the CDR3 reads TGCGCCAGCAGCCCCGGGGACAGGGGGGCAGATACGCAGTATTTT.

V gene TRBV5-1 combines with J gene TRBJ2-1; 7 bases match TRBD2. The germline V gene encodes CDR1 SGHRS and CDR2 YFSETQ. V shed 0 bases, J shed 0 bases, and the junction held 6 bases outside the gene matches. The CDR3 sequence is 17 residues long. CDR3 protein: CASSLDGRARSYNEQFF. In DNA form, the CDR3 reads TGCGCCAGCAGCTTGGATGGGAGGGCCCGCTCCTACAATGAGCAGTTCTTC.

The chain employs TRBV19 and TRBJ1-1; 11 nucleotides agree with TRBD1. The CDR3 totals 18 residues. With 4 bases clipped from V and 2 bases from J, the junction kept 12 bases outside the gene matches. Germline V gene lookup returns CDR1 LNHDA and CDR2 SQIVND (reference sequence). The DNA for the CDR3 is TGTGCCAGTAGTAGGTCCGGGACAGGGGGTCTTCAAAACACTGAAGCTTTCTTT. It codes for CASSRSGTGGLQNTEAFF.

The chain is built from TRBV6-1 and TRBJ2-2, with TRBD2 matching 7 bases. Unmatched junction bases numbered 3, after V lost 4 bases and J lost 1 base. CDR3 length equals 15 residues. The germline V gene encodes CDR1 MNHNS and CDR2 SASEGT. CDR3 coding DNA: TGTGCCAGCAGTGTAGCTAGCGGGAACACCGGGGAGCTGTTTTTT. Residues: CASSVASGNTGELFF.

The V call is TRBV18, the J call TRBJ2-3; D uncertain. This CDR3 has 13 amino acids. The germline CDR1 and CDR2 sequences are KGHSH and LQKENI. The V end lost 4 bases, the J end lost 5 bases, and 10 bases lay between the germline ends. The DNA for the CDR3 is TGTGCCAGCTCACGAGGTAGTGGAGATACGCAGTATTTT. It encodes CASSRGSGDTQYF.

The chain joins TRBV5-4 to TRBJ2-7; TRBD2 might be the D (7 bases). The CDR3 contains 13 residues. Trimming shortened V by 6 bases and J by 4 bases, and 14 bases separated the two germline ends. The germline CDR1 and CDR2 sequences are SGHNT and YYREEE (reference sequence). CDR3 nucleotides: TGTGCCAGCACCGAGGGAGGGGGTTACGAGCAGTACTTC. It specifies CASTEGGGYEQYF.

The V call is TRBV18, the J call TRBJ2-2; D is unresolved. The V and J ends lost 4 bases and 6 bases respectively, with 9 bases between them. The germline gives CDR1 KGHSH, CDR2 LQKENI. This CDR3 has 13 amino acids. CDR3 bases: TGTGCCAGCTCACGAGATGAGGCCGGGGAGCTGTTTTTT. Translated, it gives CASSRDEAGELFF.

This chain uses TRBV5-4 with TRBJ1-4; D may be TRBD1 (5 bases). Trimming removed 4 bases at V and 6 bases at J, with 22 bases between. CDR3 length: 17 amino acids. CDR1 and CDR2 (germline): SGHNT, YYREEE (reference sequence). CDR3 loop: CASSRSTGGGTYEKLFF. The CDR3 DNA reads as TGTGCCAGCAGCCGCTCGACTGGGGGAGGGACGTATGAAAAACTGTTTTTT.